This section outlines one T cell receptor (beta chain) sequence together with its context. No antigen is known for it. No quality values exist for individual bases; no much larger clone is one base distant. This entry comes from a study of cytotoxic CD8 clonotypes in ibrutinib-treated CLL (dated by TCRdb to about 2021). In terms of the full investigation: The cohort had about ten relapsed/refractory and some 15 treatment-naive patients; some 17 were IGHV unmutated. Partial responses were observed in approximately 24 patients and complete responses in 2; after a median follow-up of 68 months, remission was maintained in approximately 14 patients and progression was observed in approximately 12. Response samples were obtained after a median of approximately twelve months of treatment, with a range of about 6 to 40 months. Samples averaged roughly 260,000 productive templates and some 96,000 productive rearrangements. Of the roughly 86 people in the trial, about 25 had longitudinal samples available. Cryopreserved peripheral blood mononuclear cells were obtained before treatment, at response, and at either sustained remission or disease progression. Every sample from remission and from progressive disease was obtained while the patients were still on ibrutinib.

On a MiSeq, deep resolution sequencing aimed for a depth between 1 in 1 million and 1 in 200,000 T cells, with each clonotype covered approximately 9.2x on average. TCR beta libraries were generated with the immunoSEQ hsTCRB Kit. The authors' analysis ran thus. ImmunoSEQ Data Assistant and ImmunoSEQ Analyzer were used for data analysis, and V, D and J genes were assigned according to IMGT definitions. Clonality, which ranges from 0 to 1, was calculated as one minus the normalized Shannon entropy of productive rearrangement frequencies. Only overrepresented clonotypes making up at least 0.05% of each patient's repertoire were included in the public clonotype analysis. Some twelve repertoires from age-matched healthy donors, obtained from immuneACCESS, served as clonality controls. Drawn from immuneACCESS, this table holds only the in-frame rearrangements with V and J called that TCRdb kept. Clones are partly lost; checked studies trace under half to an unresolved V gene and leave the rest unexplained. V and J calls and clone size follow that table, whereas D and trimming were derived from the DNA. The sample contains more than 50,000 clones, 45% to 60% of them found a single time. Roughly 14% of the sample is held by the ten biggest clonotypes.

What this sample's time point label stands for: eleven to twelve months on ibrutinib. For TCR beta library preparation, 1.5 to 2.5 micrograms of genomic DNA was extracted from cryopreserved PBMCs. High-throughput TCR beta sequencing was performed on longitudinal blood samples from CLL patients receiving ibrutinib monotherapy. The patients took part in an open-label, single-center phase 2 trial of ibrutinib monotherapy. Results and caveats for the whole study, not just this receptor: Baseline clonality was found to be higher than that of age-matched healthy donors and was strongly correlated with circulating CD8+ T-cell counts. Clonality rose at ibrutinib response, remained stable during sustained remission, and dropped back toward baseline at progression. Public clonotypes were found to be uncommon and were observed to contract or remain stable during treatment; the increase in clonality was shown to reflect expansion of private clonotypes at ibrutinib response. Sampling times were not matched between sustained-remission and progressing patients, and lymph node repertoires were not studied.

V is pared back by 5 bases and J by 3 bases, with 5 bases lying between the germline termini. As encoded in the germline V gene (reference sequence), CDR1 is MNHNY while CDR2 is SVGAGI. The CDR3 spans 11 residues, from the cysteine through the phenylalanine. The entry retains the CDR3 DNA only, 33 bases that are in frame from base 1. This sequence was found in a human donor with chronic lymphocytic leukemia. Sequences were derived from PBMCs, sampled after 12 months of ibrutinib treatment. This sequence uses TRBV6-6 and TRBJ2-7; the D segment cannot be called with confidence. The CDR3 here reads CASSLNYEQYF. The DNA reads TGTGCCAGCAGTCTAAACTACGAGCAGTACTTC.